The 31 T cell receptor beta chains given below trace back to one sample, sequenced in a study of T cell clonality in common variable immunodeficiency. The table came from immunoSEQ multiplex PCR; TCRdb's copy has only in-frame clones and leaves some out. This set yields approximately 34,000 clones and no singletons; the top ten hold under 3.5%. Sequenced input: peripheral blood mononuclear cells. These receptors all stem from a person between 18 and 75 years old in good health.

This clone showed up just a few times. The read comes to an end 3 residues before the CDR3 does, leaving the germline J gene to fill in the end. The chain couples TRBV5-1 to TRBJ2-7; 10 bases align to TRBD2. The CDR3 has 15 amino acids. Germline lookup yields CDR1 SGHRS and CDR2 YFSETQ. V shed 4 bases, J shed 3 bases, and the junction held 7 bases outside the gene matches. The CDR3 loop is CASSPASGRLYEQYF. The sequenced part of the CDR3 DNA is TGCGCCAGCAGCCCGGCTAGCGGGAGACTCTACGAG.

There are many counts of this clone. The read terminates 3 residues ahead of where the CDR3 ends, so the germline J gene completes it. The V call is TRBV28, the J call TRBJ2-1; weak D call: TRBD1 (7 bases). CDR1 is MDHEN, CDR2 SYDVKM, per germline. With 6 bases removed from V and 4 bases from J, the gap between germline ends came to 16 bases. The CDR3 length is 15 residues. The part of the CDR3 DNA that was read is TGTGCCAGCAGAGGGGCAGGGGGGAGATACAATGAG. It yields the protein CASRGAGGRYNE. The whole CDR3 sequence reads CASRGAGGRYNEQFF.

At least ten counts were recorded for this clone. Read sequence stops 3 residues before the CDR3 end, and the germline J gene provides the missing end. The V call is TRBV12-3 or TRBV12-4, the J call TRBJ2-5; D remains ambiguous. The CDR3 totals 12 residues. V was pared by 7 bases and J by 7 bases, with 13 bases between. Partial CDR3 DNA: TGTGCCAGCACCACCTCAAGCTCGACC. It encodes CASTTSSST. The complete CDR3 reads CASTTSSSTQYF.

This clone was recorded at least ten times. The read comes to an end 3 residues before the CDR3 does, leaving the germline J gene to fill in the end. The chain has TRBV19 and TRBJ2-4, with D perhaps TRBD1 (5 bases). The V gene's germline CDR1 is LNHDA and CDR2 SQIVND (reference sequence). The CDR3 has 17 residues. Trimming removed 3 bases from V and 1 base from J, with 16 bases in between. CDR3 loop: CASSMGPLLKAKNIQYF. Partial CDR3 DNA: TGTGCCAGTAGTATGGGGCCCTTACTAAAGGCCAAAAACATT.

This clone has at least ten counts. The CDR3 end lies 3 residues beyond the end of the read and is filled in from the germline J gene. This chain uses TRBV5-6 with TRBJ1-1, with a weak D call TRBD1 (5 bases). The V end lost 5 bases, the J end lost 3 bases, and 17 bases lay between the germline ends. The CDR3 sequence is 15 residues long. Germline loops: CDR1 SGHDT, CDR2 YYEEEE. The CDR3 spells CASRGRGRMDTEAFF. The CDR3 bases that were read are TGTGCCAGCAGGGGGCGGGGGAGAATGGACACTGAA.

This clone was counted many times. Coverage ceases 3 residues before the CDR3 finishes, and the germline J gene fills in the end. V and J are TRBV5-8 and TRBJ2-4, with 7 nucleotides matching TRBD1. V was clipped by 3 bases and J by 0 bases; unmatched bases: 3. The CDR3 has 15 residues. Looked up from germline, CDR1 is SGHTS and CDR2 is YDEGEE. CDR3 bases read: TGTGCCAGCAGCTCGGGACAGAAAGCCAAAAACATT. Translating gives CASSSGQKAKNI. The full CDR3 reads CASSSGQKAKNIQYF.

This clone was observed many times. The observed sequence ends 3 residues before the CDR3 terminus, with the missing tail filled in from the germline J gene. This chain joins TRBV7-9 and TRBJ2-7; possible D gene TRBD1, 6 bases. Between the trimmed V and J ends, which lost 8 bases and 1 base, there was a span of 9 bases. Germline-derived CDR1 and CDR2 are SEHNR and FQNEAQ (reference sequence). This CDR3 has 12 residues. The CDR3 is CASYRESYEQYF. The CDR3 DNA, read in part, is TGTGCCAGCTACAGGGAGTCCTACGAG.

This clone was recorded at least ten times. Partial CDR3 DNA: TGCAGTGCTAGTGCCAGCGGAAACACCGGGGAG. This translates into CSASASGNTGE. The full-length CDR3 reads as CSASASGNTGELFF. This sequence joins TRBV20-1 and TRBJ2-2; weak D call: TRBD2 (5 bases). The read comes to an end 3 residues before the CDR3 does, leaving the germline J gene to fill in the end. The germline gives CDR1 DFQATT, CDR2 SNEGSKA (reference sequence). The V and J ends lost 3 bases and 2 bases respectively, with 10 bases between them. This CDR3 is 14 amino acids long.

This clone qualifies as large (0.1 to 1%). The read is 3 residues too short to cover the CDR3 end, so that end is filled in from the germline J gene. The rearrangement joins TRBV30 to TRBJ1-1; TRBD1 matches 8 bases. This CDR3 comprises 13 residues. Germline V gene data show CDR1 as GTSNPN and CDR2 as SVGIG (reference sequence). Partial CDR3 DNA: TGTGCCTGGAGTGTAGGGACAGGTTGGCAA. It codes for CAWSVGTGWQ. The whole CDR3 reads CAWSVGTGWQAFF.

Ten or more counts support this clone. The observed sequence ends 3 residues before the CDR3 terminus, with the missing tail filled in from the germline J gene. The chain combines TRBV30 with TRBJ1-2; 7 bases fit TRBD1. Germline loops: CDR1 GTSNPN, CDR2 SVGIG (reference sequence). The length of the CDR3 is 12 residues. Losses at the gene ends were 3 bases for V and 2 bases for J; bases not matched to a gene: 0. CDR3 amino acids: CAWSRGNYGYTF. Partial CDR3 DNA: TGTGCCTGGAGCAGGGGGAACTATGGC.

At least ten counts were recorded for this clone. Read coverage stops 3 residues before the CDR3 terminus; the germline J gene supplies the remainder. This sequence joins TRBV27 and TRBJ2-7; no clear D gene. Trimming stripped 5 bases from V and 0 bases from J, with 11 bases between. This CDR3 has 14 residues. Germline CDR1 reads MNHEY; CDR2 reads SMNVEV (reference sequence). The CDR3 bases that were read are TGTGCCAGCAGTGACTCCCTGAGCTCCTACGAG. It translates to CASSDSLSSYE. The complete CDR3 reads CASSDSLSSYEQYF.

This clone has ten or more counts. Read coverage stops 3 residues before the CDR3 terminus; the germline J gene supplies the remainder. This chain joins TRBV6-4 and TRBJ2-1; 11 bases match TRBD2. The CDR3 is made up of 14 amino acids. Germline V CDR1 and CDR2: MRHNA, SNTAGT. Unmatched junction bases numbered 5, after V lost 5 bases and J lost 8 bases. CDR3: CASSSTSGSYEQFF. CDR3 DNA (partial): TGTGCCAGCAGTAGTACTAGCGGGAGCTATGAG.

In this sample, this clone turned up many times. The DNA ends 3 residues before the CDR3 does, and the rest of the CDR3 is filled in from the germline J gene. The chain links TRBV2 to TRBJ1-4, with 9 positions matching TRBD1. The germline V gene has CDR1 SNHLY and CDR2 FYNNEI. Trimming took 3 bases from V and 7 from J; bases not matched to a gene: 3. The CDR3 consists of 14 residues. CDR3 bases read: TGTGCCAGCAGTGATCGGACAGGGGTTGAAAAA. It is translated as CASSDRTGVEK. The whole CDR3 reads CASSDRTGVEKLFF.

Ten or more counts support this clone. The read ends 3 residues early relative to the CDR3; the germline J gene fills the gap. V is TRBV28 and J is TRBJ1-2, with D possibly matching TRBD1 (6 bases). The CDR3 contains 15 residues. Trimming stripped 3 bases from V and 4 bases from J, with 15 bases between. Per germline, CDR1 MDHEN and CDR2 SYDVKM. The CDR3 reads CASSFGGAGTYGYTF. Partial CDR3 DNA: TGTGCCAGCAGTTTTGGGGGGGCAGGGACCTATGGC.

The sample holds many counts of this clone. The CDR3 is cut off 3 residues early in the read; its end comes from the germline J gene. The chain has TRBV28 and TRBJ1-2; 8 bases are a match to TRBD1. The length of the CDR3 is 15 residues. Trimming removed 7 bases from V and 2 bases from J; junction bases left unmatched: 9. Germline lookup yields CDR1 MDHEN and CDR2 SYDVKM. The sequenced part of the CDR3 DNA is TGTGCCAGCACTCAGGGGGCAGGACTAAACTATGGC. It is translated as CASTQGAGLNYG. The whole CDR3 region reads CASTQGAGLNYGYTF.

Regarding this clone: The sequence runs out 3 residues before the end of the CDR3; the remainder is reconstructed from the germline J gene. The rearrangement links TRBV13 to TRBJ2-7; 11 positions match TRBD2. The V gene's germline CDR1 is PRHDT and CDR2 FYEKMQ (reference sequence). The CDR3 covers 14 residues. J lost 5 bases, V lost 3 bases, and 3 bases had no gene match. Incomplete CDR3 DNA: TGTGCCAGCAGCTTTAGCGGGAGGGCCAACGAG. Residues: CASSFSGRANE. The full CDR3 reads CASSFSGRANEQYF.

This clone occurred many times. The sequence runs out 3 residues before the end of the CDR3; the remainder is reconstructed from the germline J gene. The chain employs TRBV10-3 and TRBJ2-5, with 9 bases aligning to TRBD2. The ends lost 8 bases at V and 2 bases at J; junction bases unmatched: 6. The germline CDR1 and CDR2 sequences are ENHRY and SYGVKD. This CDR3 is 14 amino acids long. The CDR3 is CAIGGGGLQETQYF. The sequenced CDR3 bases are TGTGCCATCGGCGGGGGGGGACTACAAGAGACC.

This clone was found many times. The read falls 3 residues short of the CDR3 end, and the missing part is taken from the germline J gene. The chain combines TRBV7-2 with TRBJ1-5, with D hard to call. Germline CDR1 reads SGHTA; CDR2 reads FQGNSA. The CDR3 length is 14 residues. V was shortened by 5 bases and J by 2 bases, with 10 bases between the two germline ends. CDR3 protein: CASSQSQGNQPQHF. The CDR3 DNA, read in part, is TGTGCCAGCAGCCAGAGTCAGGGCAATCAGCCC.

This clone was found many times. The junction does not match germline at one end; this may be a read error. The CDR3 end falls 3 residues outside the read, so it is completed with the germline J gene. The chain carries TRBV7-7 and TRBJ2-1; possibly TRBD1 or TRBD2 for D (6 bases each). The CDR3 sequence is 14 residues long. Germline V gene lookup returns CDR1 SSHAT and CDR2 FNYEAQ (reference sequence). CDR3 DNA (partial): TGTGCTAGCAGCTTAGGGGGACTCTACAATGAG. It specifies CASSLGGLYNE. From start to end, the CDR3 is CASSLGGLYNEQFF.

This clone has a count of ten or more. The sequenced fragment ends 3 residues before the CDR3 boundary, so the rest is inferred from the germline J gene. V is TRBV29-1 and J is TRBJ1-2; 10 nucleotides line up with TRBD1. The length of the CDR3 is 12 residues. Per germline, CDR1 SQVTM and CDR2 ANQGSEA. The CDR3 loop is CSGRQGAGGYTF. The sequenced part of the CDR3 DNA is TGCAGCGGTAGACAGGGGGCGGGAGGC.

This clone appeared many times. The read terminates 3 residues before the CDR3 end, so the remaining end is supplied by the germline J gene. The chain combines TRBV4-2 with TRBJ2-6, with D maybe TRBD1 (6 bases). This CDR3 is 20 amino acids long. CDR1 and CDR2 from the germline V gene are LGHNA and YNFKEQ. V lost 4 bases, J lost 0 bases, and 22 bases lay in between. CDR3 DNA (partial): TGTGCCAGCAGCCTCCCATTCTTACAGGGTATGAGCTCTGGGGCCAACGTC. Encoded protein: CASSLPFLQGMSSGANV. The full CDR3 is CASSLPFLQGMSSGANVLTF.

This clone was counted at least ten times. Read data end 3 residues before the CDR3 end; the end is taken from the germline J gene. This chain links TRBV4-2 with TRBJ2-7; 11 bases agree with TRBD1. V was clipped by 0 bases and J by 0 bases; unmatched bases: 1. Per germline, CDR1 LGHNA and CDR2 YNFKEQ. There are 16 residues in the CDR3. The CDR3 DNA, read in part, is TGTGCCAGCAGCCAAGACGGGACAGGGGGCTCCTACGAG. Translation: CASSQDGTGGSYE. The whole CDR3 protein is CASSQDGTGGSYEQYF.

This clone was recorded many times. The missing CDR3 end, 3 residues past where the read stops, is filled in from the germline J gene. This rearrangement joins TRBV7-2 to TRBJ1-2; 11 nucleotides line up with TRBD1. CDR3 length: 15 residues. CDR1 is SGHTA and CDR2 is FQGNSA in the germline V gene. The sequenced part of the CDR3 DNA is TGTGCCAGCAGCTTAGGATCCGGGACAGGGGGTCGC. It yields the protein CASSLGSGTGGR. The whole CDR3 reads CASSLGSGTGGRYTF.

This clone was seen at least ten times. The read halts 3 residues ahead of the CDR3 end, with the missing end drawn from the germline J gene. The V and J genes are TRBV5-5 and TRBJ1-6; a weak D match, TRBD1 (6 bases). The germline V and J ends were trimmed by 4 bases and 8 bases, with 16 bases remaining between them. The germline V gene encodes CDR1 SGHKS and CDR2 YYEKEE (reference sequence). The CDR3 sequence is 15 residues long. CDR3 protein: CASSVWVQGDSPLHF. The CDR3 DNA, read in part, is TGTGCCAGCAGCGTTTGGGTACAGGGTGATTCACCC.

Ten or more counts support this clone. With the read ending 3 residues before the CDR3 end, the germline J gene is used to fill in that end. The chain joins TRBV5-1 to TRBJ1-2, with TRBD1 as a possible D gene (6 bases). Germline-derived CDR1 and CDR2 are SGHRS and YFSETQ. V was trimmed by 0 bases and J by 6 bases, leaving 9 bases between them. The CDR3 is 13 residues long. The CDR3 here is CASSLGDIDGYTF. CDR3 DNA, as far as it was read: TGCGCCAGCAGCTTGGGGGACATTGATGGC.

This clone has a count of ten or more. The sequenced fragment ends 3 residues before the CDR3 boundary, so the rest is inferred from the germline J gene. The genes are TRBV18 and TRBJ2-3; no clear D gene. The length of the CDR3 is 12 residues. The germline gives CDR1 KGHSH, CDR2 LQKENI. V lost 3 bases and J lost 3, with 4 bases in between. The CDR3 region is CASSPSTDTQYF. Partial CDR3 DNA: TGTGCCAGCTCACCTTCGACAGATACG.

This clone has more than one count but fewer than ten. The read finishes 3 residues shy of the CDR3 end, and the germline J gene is used to complete it. The V call is TRBV6-1, the J call TRBJ1-2, with D uncertain. This CDR3 has 15 residues. Germline CDR1 MNHNS, CDR2 SASEGT. The covered CDR3 bases are TGTGCCAGCAGTGAGGCAGCGGGAGGGTCGGACGAC. Translation: CASSEAAGGSDD. The CDR3 in full is CASSEAAGGSDDYTF.

This clone was seen repeatedly, ten times or more. The observed sequence ends 3 residues before the CDR3 terminus, with the missing tail filled in from the germline J gene. This chain connects TRBV24-1 to TRBJ2-1, with TRBD2 matching over 10 bases. V lost 4 bases to trimming and J lost 7 bases; unmatched junction nucleotides: 3. Germline CDR1 reads KGHDR; CDR2 reads SFDVKD. The CDR3 has 14 residues. The CDR3 protein is CATSESGRANEQFF. Partial CDR3 DNA: TGTGCCACCAGTGAGAGCGGGAGGGCGAATGAG.

This clone was observed at least ten times. From the germline J gene comes the end of the CDR3, since the read stops 3 residues before it. The V gene is TRBV4-2, the J gene TRBJ2-7; 7 nucleotides align to TRBD1. V was clipped by 4 bases and J by 2 bases; unmatched bases: 5. Germline V CDR1 and CDR2: LGHNA, YNFKEQ. The CDR3 extends over 14 amino acids. CDR3 sequence: CASSRPGQPYEQYF. The DNA read from the CDR3 is TGTGCCAGCAGCCGACCGGGACAGCCCTACGAG.

This clone has at least ten counts. The sequence runs out 3 residues before the end of the CDR3; the remainder is reconstructed from the germline J gene. The chain recombines TRBV5-1 with TRBJ1-2; 8 bases are a match to TRBD1. Per germline, CDR1 SGHRS and CDR2 YFSETQ. The CDR3 runs to 15 residues. J gave up 5 bases and V 7 bases, and 13 bases lay outside the gene matches. CDR3 DNA, as far as it was read: TGCGCCAGCGCGTCGGGCGACAGGGGCGATTATGGC. It codes for CASASGDRGDYG. Given in full, the CDR3 is CASASGDRGDYGYTF.

Remarks on this clone: The read falls 3 residues short of the CDR3 end, and the missing part is taken from the germline J gene. The V and J genes are TRBV19 and TRBJ2-7; possibly TRBD2 for D (5 bases). Trimming pared 3 bases from V and 2 bases from J, leaving 8 bases between. Germline V gene lookup returns CDR1 LNHDA and CDR2 SQIVND (reference sequence). The CDR3 is 13 residues long. The sequenced part of the CDR3 DNA is TGTGCCAGTAGTATCGACGGGGCCTACGAG. Translating gives CASSIDGAYE. The full CDR3 protein reads CASSIDGAYEQYF.